The T cell receptor (beta chain) under discussion was sequenced for a study of cytomegalovirus exposure and HLA in healthy donors. Study-level background: The early release's HLA-typed donors yielded some 85 million unique TCRs. Regarding the study as a whole: Further analysis, carried out later, found HLA-associated TCR beta chains more clonally expanded than equally common other chains. Most of the CMV-associated TCR beta chains (in a later analysis) appeared to be HLA-restricted. Investigators reported 164 TCR beta chains as tied to cytomegalovirus.

Vbeta (60) and Jbeta (13) primers were used in the PCR. Produced via immunoSEQ multiplex PCR; TCRdb's table is partial and in-frame only. The sample has 140,000 or so clones, roughly 80% seen once. On this clone: The antigen is not known.

V trimming: 5 bases; J trimming: 5 bases; junction bases outside the gene matches: 9. CDR3 length: 14 residues. CDR1 and CDR2 (germline): MNHNY, SVGAGI (reference sequence). This sequence joins TRBV6-6 and TRBJ2-7, with 7 bases aligning to TRBD2. The receptor was derived from a woman under 40 in good health and CMV-seronegative. Material: PBMCs. This chain's CDR3 is CASSEGGTINEQYF. CDR3 nucleotide sequence: TGTGCCAGCAGTGAGGGAGGGACTATTAACGAGCAGTACTTC.